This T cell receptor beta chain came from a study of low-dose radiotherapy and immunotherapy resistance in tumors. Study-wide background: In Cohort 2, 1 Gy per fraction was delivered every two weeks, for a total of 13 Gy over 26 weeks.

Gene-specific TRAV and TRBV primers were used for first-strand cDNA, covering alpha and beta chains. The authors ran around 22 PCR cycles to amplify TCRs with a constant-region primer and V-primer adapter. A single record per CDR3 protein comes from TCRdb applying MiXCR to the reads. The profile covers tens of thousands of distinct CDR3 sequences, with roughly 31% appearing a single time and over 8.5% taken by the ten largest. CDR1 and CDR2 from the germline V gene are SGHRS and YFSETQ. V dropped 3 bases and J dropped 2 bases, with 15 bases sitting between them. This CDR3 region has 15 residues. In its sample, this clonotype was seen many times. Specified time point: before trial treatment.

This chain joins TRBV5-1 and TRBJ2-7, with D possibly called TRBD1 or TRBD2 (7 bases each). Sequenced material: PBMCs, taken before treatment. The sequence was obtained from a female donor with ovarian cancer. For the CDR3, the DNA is TGCGCCAGCAGCTCCCGACAGGGAGGGCCCTACGAGCAGTACTTC. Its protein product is CASSSRQGGPYEQYF.